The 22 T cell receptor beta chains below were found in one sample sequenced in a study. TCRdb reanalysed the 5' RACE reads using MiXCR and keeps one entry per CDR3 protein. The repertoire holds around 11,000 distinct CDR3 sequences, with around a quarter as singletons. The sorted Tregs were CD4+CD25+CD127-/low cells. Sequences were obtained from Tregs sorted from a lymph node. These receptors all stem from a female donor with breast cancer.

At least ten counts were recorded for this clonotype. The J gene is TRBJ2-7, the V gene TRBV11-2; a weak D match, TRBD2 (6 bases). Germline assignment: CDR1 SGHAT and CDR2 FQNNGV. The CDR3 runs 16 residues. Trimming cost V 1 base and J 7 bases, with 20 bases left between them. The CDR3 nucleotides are TGTGCCAGCAGCTTAGGGGGGACTCCCCGGGTTTGGGAGCAGTACTTC. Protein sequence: CASSLGGTPRVWEQYF.

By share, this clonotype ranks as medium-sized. CDR3 amino acids: CSAQSALSYEQYF. CDR3 in DNA: TGCAGTGCTCAATCAGCACTTTCCTACGAGCAGTACTTC. The rearrangement links TRBV20-1 to TRBJ2-7, with unresolved D. The germline CDR1 and CDR2 sequences are DFQATT and SNEGSKA (reference sequence). Trimming removed 5 bases from V and 1 base from J, with 12 bases in between. This CDR3 has 13 amino acids.

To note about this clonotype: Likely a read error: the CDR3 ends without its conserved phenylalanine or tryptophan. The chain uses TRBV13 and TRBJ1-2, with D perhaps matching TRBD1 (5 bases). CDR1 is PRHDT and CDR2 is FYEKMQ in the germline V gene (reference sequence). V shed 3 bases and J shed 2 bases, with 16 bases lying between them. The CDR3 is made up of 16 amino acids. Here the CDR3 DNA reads TGTGCCAGCAGCTTGGAGCAGGGAGTGGCAAACTATGGCTACACCTTA. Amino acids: CASSLEQGVANYGYTL.

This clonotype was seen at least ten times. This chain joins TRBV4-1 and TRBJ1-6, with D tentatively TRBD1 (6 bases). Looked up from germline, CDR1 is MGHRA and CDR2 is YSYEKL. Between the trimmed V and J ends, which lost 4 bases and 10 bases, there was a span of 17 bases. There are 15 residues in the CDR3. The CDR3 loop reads CASSPWGGAGSPLHF. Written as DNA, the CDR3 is TGCGCCAGCAGCCCATGGGGGGGCGCGGGATCACCCCTCCACTTT.

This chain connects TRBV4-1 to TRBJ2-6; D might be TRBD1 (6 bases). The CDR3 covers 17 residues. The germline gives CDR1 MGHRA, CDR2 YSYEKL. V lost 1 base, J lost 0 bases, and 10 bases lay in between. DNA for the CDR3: TGCGCCAGCAGCCAAGCTACAGGGAGCTCTGGGGCCAACGTCCTGACTTTC. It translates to CASSQATGSSGANVLTF.

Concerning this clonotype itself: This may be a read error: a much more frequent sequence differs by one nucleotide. Here the CDR3 reads CASSGGSGNGVQEQFF. In DNA, the CDR3 is TGTGCCAGCAGCGGCGGTAGCGGGAACGGCGTCCAGGAGCAGTTCTTC. The chain recombines TRBV7-9 with TRBJ2-1; 8 bases are a match to TRBD2. This CDR3 has 16 residues. V lost 5 bases to trimming and J lost 10 bases; unmatched junction nucleotides: 16. Germline assignment: CDR1 SEHNR and CDR2 FQNEAQ (reference sequence).

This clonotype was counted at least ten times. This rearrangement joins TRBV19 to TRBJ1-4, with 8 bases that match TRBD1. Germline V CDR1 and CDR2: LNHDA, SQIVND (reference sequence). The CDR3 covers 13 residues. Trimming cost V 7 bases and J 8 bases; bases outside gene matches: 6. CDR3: CASKDREKEKLFF. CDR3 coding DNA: TGTGCCAGTAAGGACAGGGAAAAAGAAAAACTGTTTTTT.

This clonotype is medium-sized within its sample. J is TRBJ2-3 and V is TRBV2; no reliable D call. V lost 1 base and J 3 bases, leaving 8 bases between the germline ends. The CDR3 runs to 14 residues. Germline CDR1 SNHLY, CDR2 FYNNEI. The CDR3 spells CASSEVHSTDTQYF. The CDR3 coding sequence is TGTGCCAGCAGTGAAGTTCACAGTACAGATACGCAGTATTTT. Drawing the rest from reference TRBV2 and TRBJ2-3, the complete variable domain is EPEVTQTPSHQVTQMGQEVILRCVPISNHLYFYWYRQILGQKVEFLVSFYNNEISEKSEIFDDQFSVERPDGSNFTLKIRSTKLEDSAMYFCASSEVHSTDTQYFGPGTRLTVL.

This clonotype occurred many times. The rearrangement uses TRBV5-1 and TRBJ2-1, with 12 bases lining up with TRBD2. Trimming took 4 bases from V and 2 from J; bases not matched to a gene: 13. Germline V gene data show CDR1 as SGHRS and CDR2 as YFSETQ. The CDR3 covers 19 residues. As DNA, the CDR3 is TGCGCCAGCAGCGGCCGGCTAGCGGGAGGGCCCTTTCCCTACAATGAGCAGTTCTTC. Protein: CASSGRLAGGPFPYNEQFF.

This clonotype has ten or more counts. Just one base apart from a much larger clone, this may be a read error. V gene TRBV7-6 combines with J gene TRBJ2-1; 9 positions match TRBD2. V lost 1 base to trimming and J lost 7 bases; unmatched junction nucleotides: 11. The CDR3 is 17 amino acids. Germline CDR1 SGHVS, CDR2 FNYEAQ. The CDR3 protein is CASSLEAGASGKNEQFF. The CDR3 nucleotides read TGTGCCAGCAGCTTAGAAGCCGGGGCTAGCGGGAAGAATGAGCAGTTCTTC.

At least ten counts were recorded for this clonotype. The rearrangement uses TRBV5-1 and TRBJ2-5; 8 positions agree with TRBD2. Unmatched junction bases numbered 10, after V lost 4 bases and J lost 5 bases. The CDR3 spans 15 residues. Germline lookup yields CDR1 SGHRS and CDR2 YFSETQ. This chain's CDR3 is CASSIGLAGRETQYF. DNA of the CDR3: TGCGCCAGCAGCATAGGACTAGCCGGGCGGGAGACCCAGTACTTC.

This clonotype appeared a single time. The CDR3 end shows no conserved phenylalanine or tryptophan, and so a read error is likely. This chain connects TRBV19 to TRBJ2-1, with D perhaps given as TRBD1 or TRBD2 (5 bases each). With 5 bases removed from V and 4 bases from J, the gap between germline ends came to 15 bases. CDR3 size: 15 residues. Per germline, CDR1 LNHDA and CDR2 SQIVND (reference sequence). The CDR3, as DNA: TGTGCCAGTAGTCCCGAACTGGGGGATTACAATGAGCAGTTCCTC. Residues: CASSPELGDYNEQFL.

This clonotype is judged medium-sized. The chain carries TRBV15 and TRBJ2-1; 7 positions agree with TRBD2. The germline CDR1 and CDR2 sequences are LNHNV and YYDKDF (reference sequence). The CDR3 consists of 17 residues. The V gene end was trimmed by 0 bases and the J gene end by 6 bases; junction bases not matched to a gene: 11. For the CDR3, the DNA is TGTGCCACCAGCAGAGAGCGAGCGGGAATACGCGGCAATGAGCAGTTCTTC. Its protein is CATSRERAGIRGNEQFF.

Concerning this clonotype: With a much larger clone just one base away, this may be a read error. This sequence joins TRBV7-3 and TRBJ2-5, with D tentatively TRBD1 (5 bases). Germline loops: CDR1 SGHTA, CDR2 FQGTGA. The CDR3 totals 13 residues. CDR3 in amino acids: CTSSLVAGETQYF. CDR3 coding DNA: TGTACCAGCAGCTTGGTAGCAGGGGAGACCCAGTACTTC.

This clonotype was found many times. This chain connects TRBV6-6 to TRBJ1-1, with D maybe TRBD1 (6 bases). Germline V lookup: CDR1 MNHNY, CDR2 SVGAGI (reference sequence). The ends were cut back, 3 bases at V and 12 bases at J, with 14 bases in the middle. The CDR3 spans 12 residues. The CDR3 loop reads CASSYPDRTTFF. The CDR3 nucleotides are TGTGCCAGCAGTTATCCCGACAGGACGACTTTCTTT.

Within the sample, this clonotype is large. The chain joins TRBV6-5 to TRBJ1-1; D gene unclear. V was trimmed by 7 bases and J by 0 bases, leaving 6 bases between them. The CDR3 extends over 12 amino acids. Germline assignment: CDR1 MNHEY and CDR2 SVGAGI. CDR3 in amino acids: CASTGLNTEAFF. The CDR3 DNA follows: TGTGCCAGCACCGGACTGAACACTGAAGCTTTCTTT.

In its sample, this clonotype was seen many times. In DNA, the CDR3 is TGTGCCAGCAGTGCAGCAGCAGGGGAAGCTTTCTTT. This sequence encodes CASSAAAGEAFF. The V and J genes are TRBV25-1 and TRBJ1-1, with a possible D match to TRBD1 (5 bases). V was shortened by 4 bases and J by 8 bases, with 11 bases between the two germline ends. The CDR3 has 12 amino acids. Germline-derived CDR1 and CDR2 are MGHDK and SYGVNS.

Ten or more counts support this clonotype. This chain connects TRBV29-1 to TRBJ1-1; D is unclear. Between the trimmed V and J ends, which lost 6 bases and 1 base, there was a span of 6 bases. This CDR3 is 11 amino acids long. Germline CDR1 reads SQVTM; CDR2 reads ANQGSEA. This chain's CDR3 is CSVTANTEAFF. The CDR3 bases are TGCAGCGTCACCGCGAACACTGAAGCTTTCTTT.

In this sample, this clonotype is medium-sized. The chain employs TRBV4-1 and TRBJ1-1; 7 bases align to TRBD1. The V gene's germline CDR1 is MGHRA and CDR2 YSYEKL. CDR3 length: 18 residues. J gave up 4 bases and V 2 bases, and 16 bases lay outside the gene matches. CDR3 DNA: TGCGCCAGCAGCCAACCGGGACAGCGCCTGAGGTCTGGCACTGAAGCTTTCTTT. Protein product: CASSQPGQRLRSGTEAFF.

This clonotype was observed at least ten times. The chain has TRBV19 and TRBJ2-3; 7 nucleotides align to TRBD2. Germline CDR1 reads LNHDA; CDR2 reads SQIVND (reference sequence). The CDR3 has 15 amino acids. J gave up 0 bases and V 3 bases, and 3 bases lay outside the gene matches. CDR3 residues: CASSINGRSTDTQYF. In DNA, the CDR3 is TGTGCCAGTAGTATTAACGGGAGGAGCACAGATACGCAGTATTTT.

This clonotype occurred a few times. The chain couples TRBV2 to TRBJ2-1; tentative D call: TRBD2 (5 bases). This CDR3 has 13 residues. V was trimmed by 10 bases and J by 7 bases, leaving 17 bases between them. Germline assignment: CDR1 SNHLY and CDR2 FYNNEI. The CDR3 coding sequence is TGTGCCATCCTAGCCCGTTGGGGTAATGAGCAGTTCTTC. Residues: CAILARWGNEQFF.

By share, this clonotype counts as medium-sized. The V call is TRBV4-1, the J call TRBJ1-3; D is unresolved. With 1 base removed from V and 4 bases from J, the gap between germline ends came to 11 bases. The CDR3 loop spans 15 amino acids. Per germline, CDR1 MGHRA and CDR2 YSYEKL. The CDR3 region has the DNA TGCGCCAGCAGCCAAGTGGTCCTAGAAGGAAACACCATATATTTT. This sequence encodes CASSQVVLEGNTIYF.